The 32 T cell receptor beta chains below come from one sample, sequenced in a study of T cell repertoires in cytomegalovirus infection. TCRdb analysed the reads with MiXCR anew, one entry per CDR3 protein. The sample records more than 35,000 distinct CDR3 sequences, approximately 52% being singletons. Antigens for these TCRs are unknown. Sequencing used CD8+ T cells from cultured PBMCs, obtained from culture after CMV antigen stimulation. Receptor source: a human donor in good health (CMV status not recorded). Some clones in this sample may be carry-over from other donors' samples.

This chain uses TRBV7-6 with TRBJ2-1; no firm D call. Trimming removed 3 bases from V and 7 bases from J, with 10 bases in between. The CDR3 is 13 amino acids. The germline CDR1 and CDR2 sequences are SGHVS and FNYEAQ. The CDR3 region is CASSLSLGNEQFF. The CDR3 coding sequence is TGTGCCAGCAGCTTGTCGTTGGGAAATGAGCAGTTCTTC.

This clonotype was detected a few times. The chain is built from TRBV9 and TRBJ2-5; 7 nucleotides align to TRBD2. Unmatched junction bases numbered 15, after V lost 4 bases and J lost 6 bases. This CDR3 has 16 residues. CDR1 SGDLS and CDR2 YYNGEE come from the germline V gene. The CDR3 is CASSSSAGSVRKTQYF. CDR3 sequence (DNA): TGTGCCAGCAGCTCTTCAGCGGGGTCGGTGAGAAAGACCCAGTACTTC.

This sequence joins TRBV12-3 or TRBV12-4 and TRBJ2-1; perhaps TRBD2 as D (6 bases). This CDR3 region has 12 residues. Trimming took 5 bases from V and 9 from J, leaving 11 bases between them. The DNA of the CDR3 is TGTGCCAGCAGTCCCTCGGGACTTGAGCAGTTCTTC. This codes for CASSPSGLEQFF.

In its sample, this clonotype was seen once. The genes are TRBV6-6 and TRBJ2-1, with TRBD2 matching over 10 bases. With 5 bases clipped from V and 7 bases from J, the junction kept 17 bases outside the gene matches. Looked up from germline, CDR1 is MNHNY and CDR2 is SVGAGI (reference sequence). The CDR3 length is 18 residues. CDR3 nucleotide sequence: TGTGCCAGCAGTAGCGGGAGGGTGGGGTCATGGGGGCTGAATGAGCAGTTCTTC. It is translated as CASSSGRVGSWGLNEQFF.

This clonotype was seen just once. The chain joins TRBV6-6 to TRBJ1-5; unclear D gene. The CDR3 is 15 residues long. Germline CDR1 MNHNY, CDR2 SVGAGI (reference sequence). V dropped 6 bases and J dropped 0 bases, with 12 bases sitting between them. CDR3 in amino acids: CASRPRSDSNQPQHF. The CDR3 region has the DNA TGTGCCAGCAGGCCCAGGTCAGATAGCAATCAGCCCCAGCATTTT.

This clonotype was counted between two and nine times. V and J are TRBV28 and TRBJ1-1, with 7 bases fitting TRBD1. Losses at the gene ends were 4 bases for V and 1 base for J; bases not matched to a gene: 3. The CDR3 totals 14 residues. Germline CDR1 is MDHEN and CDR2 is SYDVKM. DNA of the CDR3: TGTGCCAGCAGTTCCGGGACAGCGAACACTGAAGCTTTCTTT. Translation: CASSSGTANTEAFF.

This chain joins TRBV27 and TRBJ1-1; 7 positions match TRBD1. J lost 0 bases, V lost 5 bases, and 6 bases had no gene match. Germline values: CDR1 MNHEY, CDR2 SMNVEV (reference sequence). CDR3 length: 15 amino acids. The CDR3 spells CASSDLTGMNTEAFF. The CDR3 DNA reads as TGTGCCAGCAGTGACCTGACAGGGATGAACACTGAAGCTTTCTTT.

The CDR3 sequence is CSARVTGVYGYTF. The CDR3 DNA follows: TGCAGTGCTAGAGTGACAGGGGTCTATGGCTACACCTTC. The chain couples TRBV20-1 to TRBJ1-2; 8 nucleotides match TRBD1. The CDR3 extends over 13 amino acids. CDR1 DFQATT and CDR2 SNEGSKA come from the germline V gene (reference sequence). V was clipped by 1 base and J by 4 bases; unmatched bases: 2.

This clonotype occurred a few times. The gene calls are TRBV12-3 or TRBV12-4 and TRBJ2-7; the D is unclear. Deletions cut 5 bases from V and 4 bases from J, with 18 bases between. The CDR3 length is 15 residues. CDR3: CASSHGAATQYEQYF. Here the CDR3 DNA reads TGTGCCAGCAGTCACGGCGCAGCCACACAATACGAGCAGTACTTC.

CDR3 nucleotide sequence: TGTGCCAGCAGCTTATATGCAGGGGGTGAAGAGACCCAGTACTTC. Translated, it gives CASSLYAGGEETQYF. The chain links TRBV7-8 to TRBJ2-5; 7 bases agree with TRBD1. Unmatched junction bases numbered 6, after V lost 2 bases and J lost 3 bases. In germline, CDR1 is SGHVS, CDR2 FQNEAQ. CDR3 length: 15 residues.

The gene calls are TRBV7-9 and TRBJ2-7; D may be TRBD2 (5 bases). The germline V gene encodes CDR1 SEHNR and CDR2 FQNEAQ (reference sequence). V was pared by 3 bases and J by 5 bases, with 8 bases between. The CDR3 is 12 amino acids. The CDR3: CASSLQRDEQYF. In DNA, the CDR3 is TGTGCCAGCAGCTTGCAGAGGGACGAGCAGTACTTC.

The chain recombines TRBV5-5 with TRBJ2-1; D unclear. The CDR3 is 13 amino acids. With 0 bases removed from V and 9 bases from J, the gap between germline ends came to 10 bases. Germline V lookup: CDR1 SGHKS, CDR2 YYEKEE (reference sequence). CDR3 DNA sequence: TGTGCCAGCAGCTTGGATAGGGTAACTGAGCAGTTCTTC. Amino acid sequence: CASSLDRVTEQFF.

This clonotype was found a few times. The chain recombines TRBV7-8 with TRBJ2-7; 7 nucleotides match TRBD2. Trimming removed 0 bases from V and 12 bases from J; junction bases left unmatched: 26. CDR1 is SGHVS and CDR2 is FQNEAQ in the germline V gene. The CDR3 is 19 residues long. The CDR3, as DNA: TGTGCCAGCAGCTTAGCAGGGGCCCTAACATTGTCGGCGGGAGCCGGGGGGTACTTC. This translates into CASSLAGALTLSAGAGGYF.

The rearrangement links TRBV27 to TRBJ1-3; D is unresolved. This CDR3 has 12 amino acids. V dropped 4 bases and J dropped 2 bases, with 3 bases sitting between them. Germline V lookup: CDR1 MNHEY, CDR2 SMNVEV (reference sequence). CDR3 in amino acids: CASSYPGNTIYF. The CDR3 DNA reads TGTGCCAGCAGTTATCCTGGAAACACCATATATTTT.

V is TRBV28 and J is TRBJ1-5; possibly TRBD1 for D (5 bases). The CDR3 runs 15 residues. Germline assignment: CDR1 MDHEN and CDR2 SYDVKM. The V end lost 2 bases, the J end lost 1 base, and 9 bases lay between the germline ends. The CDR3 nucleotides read TGTGCCAGCAGTTTAAGGGGCAGGAGCAATCAGCCCCAGCATTTT. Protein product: CASSLRGRSNQPQHF.

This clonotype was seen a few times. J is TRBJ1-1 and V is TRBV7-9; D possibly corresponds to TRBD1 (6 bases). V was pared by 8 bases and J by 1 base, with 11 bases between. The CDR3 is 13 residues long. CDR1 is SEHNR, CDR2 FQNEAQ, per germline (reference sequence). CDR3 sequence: CASDGGRNTEAFF. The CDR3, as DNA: TGTGCCAGCGATGGGGGCAGGAACACTGAAGCTTTCTTT.

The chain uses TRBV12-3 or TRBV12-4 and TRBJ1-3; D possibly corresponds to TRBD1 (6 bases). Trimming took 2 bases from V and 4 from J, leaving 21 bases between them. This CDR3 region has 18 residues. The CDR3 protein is CASSLSSGDRLAGNTIYF. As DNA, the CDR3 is TGTGCCAGCAGTTTAAGTTCAGGGGACCGTTTGGCGGGAAACACCATATATTTT.

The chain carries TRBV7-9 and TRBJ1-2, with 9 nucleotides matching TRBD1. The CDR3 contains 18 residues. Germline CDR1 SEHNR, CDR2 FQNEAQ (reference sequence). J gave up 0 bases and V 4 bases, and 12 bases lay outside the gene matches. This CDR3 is CASSSVPGQGASNYGYTF. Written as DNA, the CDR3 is TGTGCCAGCAGCTCGGTACCGGGACAGGGAGCTTCTAACTATGGCTACACCTTC.

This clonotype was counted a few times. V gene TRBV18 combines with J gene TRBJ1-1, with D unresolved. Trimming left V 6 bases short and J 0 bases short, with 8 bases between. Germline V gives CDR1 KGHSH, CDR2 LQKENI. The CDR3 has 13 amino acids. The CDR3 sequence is CASSPQLNTEAFF. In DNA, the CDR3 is TGTGCCAGCTCGCCTCAGCTGAACACTGAAGCTTTCTTT.

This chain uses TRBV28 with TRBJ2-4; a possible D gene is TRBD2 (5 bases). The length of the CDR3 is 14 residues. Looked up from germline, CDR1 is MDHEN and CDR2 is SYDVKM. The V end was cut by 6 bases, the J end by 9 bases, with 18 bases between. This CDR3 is CASSPPYGNSIQYF. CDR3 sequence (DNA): TGTGCCAGCAGCCCTCCTTACGGGAACAGCATTCAGTACTTC.

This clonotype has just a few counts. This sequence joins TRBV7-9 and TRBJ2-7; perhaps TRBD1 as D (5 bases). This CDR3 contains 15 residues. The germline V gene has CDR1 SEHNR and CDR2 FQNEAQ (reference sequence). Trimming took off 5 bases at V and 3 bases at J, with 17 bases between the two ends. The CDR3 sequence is CASSASQGRVYEQYF. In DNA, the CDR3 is TGTGCCAGCAGCGCCTCCCAGGGTCGAGTCTACGAGCAGTACTTC.

CDR3 nucleotide sequence: TGCGCCAGCAGCCAAGTCGGGCTGTCCTACGAGCAGTACTTC. Translated, it gives CASSQVGLSYEQYF. J is TRBJ2-7 and V is TRBV4-1; no definite D call. There are 14 residues in the CDR3. The V end lost 1 base, the J end lost 1 base, and 8 bases lay between the germline ends. The germline V gene has CDR1 MGHRA and CDR2 YSYEKL.

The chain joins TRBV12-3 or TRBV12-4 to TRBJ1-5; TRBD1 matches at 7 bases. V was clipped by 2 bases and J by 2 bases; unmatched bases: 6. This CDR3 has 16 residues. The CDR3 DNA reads TGTGCCAGCAGTTTAAATCGACAGGGCGGCAATCAGCCCCAGCATTTT. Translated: CASSLNRQGGNQPQHF.

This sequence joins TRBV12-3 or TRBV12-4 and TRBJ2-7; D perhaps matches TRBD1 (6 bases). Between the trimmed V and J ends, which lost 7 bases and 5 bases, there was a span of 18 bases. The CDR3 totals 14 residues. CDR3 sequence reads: CASKLGQGNNEQYF. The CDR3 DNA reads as TGTGCCAGCAAACTCGGGCAGGGGAATAACGAGCAGTACTTC.

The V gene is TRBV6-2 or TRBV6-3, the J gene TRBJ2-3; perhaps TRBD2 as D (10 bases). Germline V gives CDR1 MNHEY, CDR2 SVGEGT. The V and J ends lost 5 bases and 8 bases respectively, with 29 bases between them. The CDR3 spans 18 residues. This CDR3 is CASSEPASGRGGQGTQYF. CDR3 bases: TGTGCCAGCAGTGAGCCGGCTAGCGGGAGAGGGGGACAGGGTACGCAGTATTTT.

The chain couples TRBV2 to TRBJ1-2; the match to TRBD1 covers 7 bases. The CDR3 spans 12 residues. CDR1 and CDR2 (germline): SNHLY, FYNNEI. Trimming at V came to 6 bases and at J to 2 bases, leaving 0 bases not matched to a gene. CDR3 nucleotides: TGTGCCAGCAGGGACAGGAACTATGGCTACACCTTC. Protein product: CASRDRNYGYTF.

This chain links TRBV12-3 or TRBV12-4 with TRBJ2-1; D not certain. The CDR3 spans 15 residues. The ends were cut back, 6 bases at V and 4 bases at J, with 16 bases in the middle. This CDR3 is CASSRYWSPYNEQFF. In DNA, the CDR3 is TGTGCCAGCAGCCGGTATTGGAGTCCTTACAATGAGCAGTTCTTC.

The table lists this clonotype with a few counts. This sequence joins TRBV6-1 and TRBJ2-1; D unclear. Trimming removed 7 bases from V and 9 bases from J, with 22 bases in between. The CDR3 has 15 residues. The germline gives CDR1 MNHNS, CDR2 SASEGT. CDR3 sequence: CASTPPKRRDSEQFF. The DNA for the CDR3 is TGTGCCAGCACTCCCCCCAAAAGAAGGGATAGTGAGCAGTTCTTC.

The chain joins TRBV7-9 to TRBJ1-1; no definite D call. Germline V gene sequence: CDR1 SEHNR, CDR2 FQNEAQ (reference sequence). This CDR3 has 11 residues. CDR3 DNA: TGTGCTGTCGCGGGGTCTACTGAAGCTTTCTTT. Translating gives CAVAGSTEAFF.

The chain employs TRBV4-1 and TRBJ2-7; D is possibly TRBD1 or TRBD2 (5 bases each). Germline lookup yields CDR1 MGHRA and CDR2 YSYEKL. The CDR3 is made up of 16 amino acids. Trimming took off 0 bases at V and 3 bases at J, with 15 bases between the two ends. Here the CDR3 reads CASSQDYKGSYYEQYF. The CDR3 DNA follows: TGCGCCAGCAGCCAAGATTATAAGGGGAGCTACTACGAGCAGTACTTC.

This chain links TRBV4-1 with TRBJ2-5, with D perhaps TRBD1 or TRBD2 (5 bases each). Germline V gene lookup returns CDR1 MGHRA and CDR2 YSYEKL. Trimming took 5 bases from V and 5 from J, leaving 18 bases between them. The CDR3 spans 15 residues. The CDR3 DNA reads TGCGCCAGCAGCTTCCGGGACGGCGAGTCGGAGACCCAGTACTTC. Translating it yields CASSFRDGESETQYF.

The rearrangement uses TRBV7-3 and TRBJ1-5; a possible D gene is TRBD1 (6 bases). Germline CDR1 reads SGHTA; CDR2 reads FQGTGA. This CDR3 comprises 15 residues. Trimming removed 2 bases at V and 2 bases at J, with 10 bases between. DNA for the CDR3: TGTGCCAGCAGCTTAGCTAGACAGGGCAATCAGCCCCAGCATTTT. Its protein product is CASSLARQGNQPQHF.